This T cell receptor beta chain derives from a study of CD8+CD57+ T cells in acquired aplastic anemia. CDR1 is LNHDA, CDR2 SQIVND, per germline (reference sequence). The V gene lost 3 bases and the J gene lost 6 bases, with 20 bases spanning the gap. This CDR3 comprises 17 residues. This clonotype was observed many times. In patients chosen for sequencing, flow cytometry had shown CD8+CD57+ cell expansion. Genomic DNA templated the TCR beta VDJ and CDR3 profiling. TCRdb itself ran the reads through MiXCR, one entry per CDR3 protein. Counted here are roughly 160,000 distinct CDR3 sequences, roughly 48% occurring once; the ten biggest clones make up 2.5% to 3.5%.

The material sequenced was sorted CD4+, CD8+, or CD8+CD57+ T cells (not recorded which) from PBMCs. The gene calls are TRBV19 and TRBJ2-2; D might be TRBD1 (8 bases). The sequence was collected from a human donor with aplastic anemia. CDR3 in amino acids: CASSIREGQVIAGELFF. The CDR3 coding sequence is TGTGCCAGTAGTATCAGGGAGGGACAGGTCATCGCCGGGGAGCTGTTTTTT.